The rows below give T cell receptor beta chains drawn from one sample of a study of blood T cell repertoires in COVID-19. Produced via immunoSEQ multiplex PCR; TCRdb's table is partial and in-frame only. The sample has 120,000 or so clones, 65% to 90% seen once. The specimen was peripheral blood. These receptor sequences come from an older man with active or convalescent COVID-19. Each CDR3 is given with its conserved first and last residue. A D gene is named only where the DNA matches it firmly.

d_call j_call cdr3_length v_call cdr3_aa
TRBD1 TRBJ2-1 16 TRBV2 CASRPRDRGLLNEQFF
TRBD2 TRBJ2-7 14 TRBV27 CASRKLADLREQYF
- TRBJ1-1 13 TRBV27 CASSLTGGTEAFF
TRBD1 TRBJ2-7 13 TRBV10-3 CAITGTGGYEQYF
TRBD2 TRBJ2-3 15 TRBV19 CASSIVAGATDTQYF
- TRBJ2-5 13 TRBV10-3 CAISEGGLETQYF
- TRBJ1-2 15 TRBV7-8 CASSLVDSANYGYTF
TRBD2 TRBJ2-3 14 TRBV27 CASKRGGHTDTQYF
- TRBJ2-4 14 TRBV24-1 CATSAGSGLNIQYF
- TRBJ2-5 15 TRBV27 CASRAGGLKQETQYF
- TRBJ1-6 13 TRBV3-1/TRBV3-2 CASSPRTDSPLHF
- TRBJ2-7 15 TRBV27 CASSPRVGLGYEQYF
TRBD2 TRBJ2-1 16 TRBV7-2 CASSLIGLAGGQEQFF
TRBD1 TRBJ2-5 14 TRBV28 CASSPGQRSGSQYF
TRBD1 TRBJ2-5 16 TRBV19 CASSISTGGDQETQYF
TRBD1 TRBJ2-5 15 TRBV11-2 CASSSGTGTLETQYF
- TRBJ1-1 15 TRBV3-1/TRBV3-2 CASSQDLRVSTEAFF
- TRBJ1-2 16 TRBV19 CASSPRWGQFNYGYTF
TRBD1 TRBJ1-1 12 TRBV12-5 CASGLPARGAFF
TRBD2 TRBJ2-1 22 TRBV19 CASSTRTGGFGTSGSIDNEQFF
- TRBJ2-2 16 TRBV20-1 CSASGGGSEDTGELFF
TRBD1 TRBJ2-3 15 TRBV4-3 CASSQVDRGTDTQYF
TRBD1 TRBJ1-4 16 TRBV4-2 CASSQVAGQSNEKLFF
TRBD2 TRBJ2-3 15 TRBV3-1/TRBV3-2 CASSQGLAGEGGQYF
- TRBJ2-5 12 TRBV7-3 CASSLRGETQYF
- TRBJ2-1 15 TRBV7-6 CASSLGGTMYNEQFF
- TRBJ1-2 12 TRBV18 CASSDNRDGYTF
TRBD1 TRBJ1-5 11 TRBV28 CASSGTGVSHF
- TRBJ1-2 12 TRBV5-6 CASRFRVYGYTF
- TRBJ2-1 15 TRBV6-5 CASSYSKGTRGEQFF
- TRBJ2-7 15 TRBV5-8 CASSLALQGPYEQYF
- TRBJ2-7 13 TRBV19 CATQSGSSYEQYF
- TRBJ1-2 13 TRBV27 CASSRGGADGYTF
- TRBJ1-5 14 TRBV28 CANSKGQRNQPQHF
- TRBJ1-3 16 TRBV27 CASSSRPSRSGNTIYF
TRBD2 TRBJ2-2 17 TRBV5-1 CASSRLAGGSNTGELFF
- TRBJ1-2 15 TRBV3-1/TRBV3-2 CASSQDRGLFYGYTF
TRBD1 TRBJ1-1 14 TRBV6-2/TRBV6-3 CASSYTPGQTEAFF
TRBD1 TRBJ1-2 16 TRBV5-5 CASSSTPGQTDYGYTF
TRBD1 TRBJ2-7 15 TRBV5-4 CASSLGQGQGYEQYF
TRBD2 TRBJ2-7 15 TRBV5-1 CASSLGTSSVHEQYF
TRBD1 TRBJ1-6 14 TRBV27 CASSSTGVNSPLHF
TRBD1 TRBJ2-1 18 TRBV19 CASSIDRGQGAYYNEQFF
TRBD1 TRBJ1-5 15 TRBV19 CASSISGTVYQPQHF
TRBD2 TRBJ2-5 14 TRBV5-1 CASSLQRGEETQYF
- TRBJ2-7 14 TRBV28 CASSLWGGYDEQYF
TRBD1 TRBJ1-6 19 TRBV19 CASSIALSSTDRGGSPLHF
TRBD1 TRBJ2-3 16 TRBV5-1 CASSPGQGVITDTQYF
- TRBJ1-6 15 TRBV7-2 CASRQSSSYNSPLHF
TRBD1 TRBJ1-6 14 TRBV5-1 CASTLQGNNSPLHF